Listed here is a single TCR beta chain. Its antigen remains unknown. The data derive from a study of cytotoxic CD8 clonotypes in ibrutinib-treated CLL. Study summary: Of the patients, about a dozen were relapsed/refractory, under 16 treatment-naive and around 17 IGHV unmutated. The study's findings and limits: Baseline values of clonality outstripped age-matched healthy donors and followed circulating CD8+ T-cell counts.

The trim removed 4 bases at V and 8 bases at J, leaving 13 bases unmatched. Germline values: CDR1 SGHTA, CDR2 FQGNSA. The CDR3 length is 15 residues. The method was immunoSEQ multiplex PCR; TCRdb's version includes in-frame clones alone and lacks a portion of them. The repertoire has about 49,000 clones, roughly 53% of them found once; the top ten carry approximately 29%. The chain carries TRBV7-2 and TRBJ1-2; TRBD1 agrees at 7 bases. The specimen was PBMCs, collected after 12 months of ibrutinib treatment. The receptor's source is a human donor with chronic lymphocytic leukemia. CDR3 sequence (DNA): TGTGCCAGCAGCTCCTTATTCGACAGGGAGCGAGGCTACACCTTC. Translating it yields CASSSLFDRERGYTF.